This TCR beta chain was recorded in a study of T cell responses to AZD1222 COVID-19 vaccine. Study summary: Pooled in the analysis were second doses at about 4 or about 12 weeks.

Study-level points and caveats: Females made up more of the donors, who were largely white British, and clonal diversity may have come out too low. CD4 TCRs associated with vaccination spanned spike, dominating at 160-218 and 743-854.

Trimming removed 0 bases from V and 7 bases from J, with 19 bases in between. Looked up from germline, CDR1 is LGHNA and CDR2 is YSLEER. The CDR3 has 17 amino acids. Clones were read by immunoSEQ multiplex PCR, and TCRdb kept only the in-frame ones, dropping some. The data hold roughly 140,000 clones, with 90% observed a single time. Comments on this clone: Its antigen is unidentified.

The sequence came from an adult in good health. This rearrangement joins TRBV4-3 to TRBJ2-1, with D tentatively TRBD1 (5 bases). This sample comprised peripheral blood, obtained on day 0 of AZD1222 vaccination. CDR3 in DNA: TGCGCCAGCAGCCAAGATATAGCAGGGTCCTTAATAAATGAGCAGTTCTTC. This sequence encodes CASSQDIAGSLINEQFF.